Presented here are 31 T cell receptor beta chains from one specimen sequenced in a study of control samples from healthy donors and cancer patients. Only in-frame clones appear in the TCRdb table, and some are missing; sequencing was by immunoSEQ multiplex PCR. The sample contains some 100,000 clones, 85% to 90% of which appear only once. The sample comprised blood. The receptors come from a woman aged 45 to 65 in good health.

V usage is TRBV5-6 and J usage is TRBJ1-4; tentatively, D is TRBD1 (5 bases). Germline V gene lookup returns CDR1 SGHDT and CDR2 YYEEEE. The CDR3 extends over 13 amino acids. V shed 4 bases and J shed 5 bases, with 9 bases lying between them. The CDR3 protein is CASSDGTNEKLFF. CDR3 nucleotides: TGTGCCAGCAGCGACGGGACCAATGAAAAACTGTTTTTT.

V is TRBV5-8 and J is TRBJ2-5, with 10 bases lining up with TRBD2. Trimming removed 3 bases from V and 2 bases from J; junction bases left unmatched: 7. The germline CDR1 and CDR2 sequences are SGHTS and YDEGEE. This CDR3 region has 16 residues. DNA of the CDR3: TGTGCCAGCAGCTCCTACCCGGGACTAGCGCAAGAGACCCAGTACTTC. The encoded protein is CASSSYPGLAQETQYF.

This chain uses TRBV19 with TRBJ1-2, with a weak D call TRBD1 (6 bases). Germline CDR1 reads LNHDA; CDR2 reads SQIVND (reference sequence). The CDR3 is made up of 14 amino acids. V was pared by 11 bases and J by 0 bases, with 16 bases between. This CDR3 is CAVGARGSNYGYTF. The CDR3 nucleotides read TGTGCCGTAGGGGCGAGGGGGTCTAACTATGGCTACACCTTC.

The rearrangement uses TRBV10-3 and TRBJ2-1, with 13 positions matching TRBD2. In germline, CDR1 is ENHRY, CDR2 SYGVKD. CDR3 length: 16 amino acids. Trimming at V came to 2 bases and at J to 10 bases, leaving 8 bases not matched to a gene. CDR3 DNA: TGTGCCATCAGTGAGCCCGGGACTAGCGGGATATCAGAGCAGTTCTTC. Its protein product is CAISEPGTSGISEQFF.

This clone was observed a handful of times. This chain joins TRBV15 and TRBJ1-1; 7 bases are a match to TRBD1. V trimming: 5 bases; J trimming: 2 bases; junction bases outside the gene matches: 2. CDR1 is LNHNV, CDR2 YYDKDF, per germline (reference sequence). There are 13 residues in the CDR3. CDR3 nucleotide sequence: TGTGCCACCAGCTACAGGGGCAACACTGAAGCTTTCTTT. Translation: CATSYRGNTEAFF.

The CDR3 is CASWGLHQRNSPLHF. CDR3 DNA: TGTGCCAGCTGGGGGCTCCACCAGAGAAATTCACCCCTCCACTTT. The chain employs TRBV2 and TRBJ1-6; D is perhaps TRBD1 (6 bases). The CDR3 loop spans 15 amino acids. V was clipped by 8 bases and J by 7 bases, with 18 bases between them. The germline V gene has CDR1 SNHLY and CDR2 FYNNEI.

In this sample, this clone turned up a few times. The V gene is TRBV5-6, the J gene TRBJ1-5, with D possibly being TRBD1 (5 bases). Germline V gives CDR1 SGHDT, CDR2 YYEEEE. With 4 bases removed from V and 11 bases from J, the gap between germline ends came to 16 bases. CDR3 size: 13 residues. DNA for the CDR3: TGTGCCAGCAGCCGGGGGAGAGGGAGGGCCCAGCATTTT. Translated: CASSRGRGRAQHF.

The chain's CDR3 is CASSIGRGGYEQYF. CDR3 coding DNA: TGTGCCAGTAGTATCGGTAGGGGAGGGTACGAGCAGTACTTC. This chain joins TRBV19 and TRBJ2-7; 7 nucleotides line up with TRBD2. Germline V gene lookup returns CDR1 LNHDA and CDR2 SQIVND (reference sequence). The CDR3 is 14 residues long. The V gene end was trimmed by 3 bases and the J gene end by 4 bases; junction bases not matched to a gene: 6.

This clone was recorded at least ten times. This sequence joins TRBV6-2 or TRBV6-3 and TRBJ2-2; no clear D gene. The V and J ends lost 2 bases and 3 bases respectively, with 4 bases between them. CDR3 length equals 13 residues. CDR1 is MNHEY, CDR2 SVGEGT, per germline. In DNA form, the CDR3 reads TGTGCCAGCAGTTACAGGGACACCGGGGAGCTGTTTTTT. It encodes CASSYRDTGELFF.

This clone was counted once. The chain has TRBV6-5 and TRBJ1-3; D remains ambiguous. The CDR3 has 12 residues. Trimming removed 8 bases at V and 1 base at J, with 6 bases between. Germline V gene data show CDR1 as MNHEY and CDR2 as SVGAGI. The CDR3 sequence: CASLFSGNTIYF. The CDR3 DNA reads TGTGCCAGCCTATTTTCTGGAAACACCATATATTTT.

The chain links TRBV18 to TRBJ1-5; D is ambiguous. Germline values: CDR1 KGHSH, CDR2 LQKENI. Trimming left V 1 base short and J 0 bases short, with 7 bases between. The CDR3 loop spans 15 amino acids. CDR3 DNA sequence: TGTGCCAGCTCACCACTGGGTGGTAGCAATCAGCCCCAGCATTTT. The encoded protein is CASSPLGGSNQPQHF. The whole variable domain, remainder taken from reference TRBV18 and TRBJ1-5, is NAGVMQNPRHLVRRRGQEARLRCSPMKGHSHVYWYRQLPEEGLKFMVYLQKENIIDESGMPKERFSAEFPKEGPSILRIQQVVRGDSAAYFCASSPLGGSNQPQHFGDGTRLSIL.

CDR3 region: CASSYPGAGYTF. CDR3 DNA sequence: TGCGCCAGCAGCTATCCGGGGGCCGGCTACACCTTC. The chain has TRBV4-1 and TRBJ1-2; the D gene is possibly TRBD1 (6 bases). The CDR3 covers 12 residues. The germline gives CDR1 MGHRA, CDR2 YSYEKL. The ends were cut back, 5 bases at V and 8 bases at J, with 12 bases in the middle.

The chain combines TRBV27 with TRBJ1-3; D unclear. The germline V gene has CDR1 MNHEY and CDR2 SMNVEV (reference sequence). CDR3 length: 10 residues. Trimming removed 7 bases from V and 9 bases from J, with 7 bases in between. The CDR3 region is CASIVGTIYF. Here the CDR3 DNA reads TGTGCCAGCATCGTGGGCACCATATATTTT.

CDR3 loop: CASSSPLGELFF. In nucleotides, the CDR3 is TGTGCCAGCAGCTCCCCCCTCGGGGAGCTGTTTTTT. This chain connects TRBV7-2 to TRBJ2-2; D gene uncertain. V lost 4 bases and J 7 bases, leaving 7 bases between the germline ends. The V gene's germline CDR1 is SGHTA and CDR2 FQGNSA. The CDR3 spans 12 residues. The entire variable domain, with the rest obtained from reference TRBV7-2 and TRBJ2-2, is as follows: GAGVSQSPSNKVTEKGKDVELRCDPISGHTALYWYRQSLGQGLEFLIYFQGNSAPDKSGLPSDRFSAERTGGSVSTLTIQRTQQEDSAVYLCASSSPLGELFFGEGSRLTVL.

V usage is TRBV2 and J usage is TRBJ2-6, with D unresolved. Deletions cut 0 bases from V and 1 base from J, with 13 bases between. The length of the CDR3 is 18 residues. CDR1 SNHLY and CDR2 FYNNEI come from the germline V gene. The CDR3 coding sequence is TGTGCCAGCAGTGAAGCGCTTTCTTGGGTTTCTGGGGCCAACGTCCTGACTTTC. Translation: CASSEALSWVSGANVLTF.

J is TRBJ1-1 and V is TRBV6-5; D may be TRBD1 (6 bases). The germline CDR1 and CDR2 sequences are MNHEY and SVGAGI. The CDR3 has 14 residues. V dropped 2 bases and J dropped 6 bases, with 13 bases sitting between them. The CDR3 region has the DNA TGTGCCAGCAGTTACCGTCGAGGGGGACCTGAAGCTTTCTTT. Protein: CASSYRRGGPEAFF.

The V call is TRBV6-2 or TRBV6-3, the J call TRBJ1-5, with 8 bases aligning to TRBD1. Germline V gene lookup returns CDR1 MNHEY and CDR2 SVGEGT. With 5 bases clipped from V and 6 bases from J, the junction kept 15 bases outside the gene matches. The CDR3 extends over 17 amino acids. Written as DNA, the CDR3 is TGTGCCAGCAGTCCCACTCCGGGACAGGCTTACCGTCAGCCCCAGCATTTT. Translated: CASSPTPGQAYRQPQHF.

The V gene is TRBV18, the J gene TRBJ2-2; unclear D gene. This CDR3 has 13 amino acids. V lost 2 bases, J lost 5 bases, and 6 bases lay in between. Per the germline V gene, CDR1 is KGHSH and CDR2 is LQKENI. As DNA, the CDR3 is TGTGCCAGCTCACCATTGCGGACCGGGGAGCTGTTTTTT. Translated: CASSPLRTGELFF. Together with reference TRBV18 and TRBJ2-2, the CDR3 gives the full variable domain: NAGVMQNPRHLVRRRGQEARLRCSPMKGHSHVYWYRQLPEEGLKFMVYLQKENIIDESGMPKERFSAEFPKEGPSILRIQQVVRGDSAAYFCASSPLRTGELFFGEGSRLTVL.

The gene calls are TRBV29-1 and TRBJ2-1; 7 positions agree with TRBD2. V gave up 6 bases and J gave up 0 bases; unmatched junction bases: 8. The germline V gene encodes CDR1 SQVTM and CDR2 ANQGSEA. CDR3 size: 15 residues. The CDR3 coding sequence is TGCAGCGTGGTGGGCGGGGGAAACTCCTACAATGAGCAGTTCTTC. Translating it yields CSVVGGGNSYNEQFF.

The chain recombines TRBV30 with TRBJ2-3, with D hard to call. Trimming took off 3 bases at V and 7 bases at J, with 17 bases between the two ends. The CDR3 has 14 residues. Germline V lookup: CDR1 GTSNPN, CDR2 SVGIG (reference sequence). CDR3 coding DNA: TGTGCCTGGAGCCTGCCTGGCGGTTTACATACGCAGTATTTT. Residues: CAWSLPGGLHTQYF. Combining the CDR3 with reference TRBV30 and TRBJ2-3 gives the whole variable domain SQTIHQWPATLVQPVGSPLSLECTVEGTSNPNLYWYRQAAGRGLQLLFYSVGIGQISSEVPQNLSASRPQDRQFILSSKKLLLSDSGFYLCAWSLPGGLHTQYFGPGTRLTVL.

The V call is TRBV5-1, the J call TRBJ2-1; the D is unclear. The V end lost 4 bases, the J end lost 5 bases, and 13 bases lay between the germline ends. The CDR3 contains 14 residues. Germline V gene sequence: CDR1 SGHRS, CDR2 YFSETQ. The CDR3 DNA reads as TGCGCCAGCAGCCCTTCGACGGCAAACAATGAGCAGTTCTTC. Its protein is CASSPSTANNEQFF.

The chain employs TRBV6-6 and TRBJ2-7, with 7 bases aligning to TRBD1. V shed 7 bases, J shed 5 bases, and the junction held 5 bases outside the gene matches. This CDR3 is built from 12 residues. CDR1 MNHNY and CDR2 SVGAGI come from the germline V gene (reference sequence). The CDR3 region is CASTLTGNEQYV. CDR3 DNA sequence: TGTGCCAGCACCTTGACAGGGAACGAGCAGTACGTC.

The V gene is TRBV19, the J gene TRBJ2-2; D gene unclear. Trimming cost V 2 bases and J 5 bases, with 21 bases left between them. The V gene's germline CDR1 is LNHDA and CDR2 SQIVND (reference sequence). This CDR3 spans 18 amino acids. This chain's CDR3 is CASSISGGPATQTGELFF. The CDR3 DNA follows: TGTGCCAGTAGTATAAGTGGTGGACCCGCTACCCAAACCGGGGAGCTGTTTTTT.

The chain has TRBV7-3 and TRBJ2-2; D is undetermined. The CDR3 is made up of 12 amino acids. Germline CDR1 is SGHTA and CDR2 is FQGTGA. The V and J ends lost 2 bases and 6 bases respectively, with 4 bases between them. The CDR3 DNA reads as TGTGCCAGCAGCTTAGGGTCCGGGGAGCTGTTTTTT. This gives the protein CASSLGSGELFF.

This clone has just one count. The V and J genes are TRBV3-1 (or the pseudogene TRBV3-2) and TRBJ1-2; no clear D. This CDR3 spans 14 amino acids. CDR1 and CDR2 from the germline V gene are LGHDT and YNNKEL (reference sequence). V was shortened by 5 bases and J by 4 bases, with 14 bases between the two germline ends. CDR3 in DNA: TGTGCCAGCAGCAAACGAGATGCCAGCTATGGCTACACCTTC. It encodes CASSKRDASYGYTF.

This rearrangement joins TRBV18 to TRBJ2-3; D is unclear. The length of the CDR3 is 16 residues. Germline V gene lookup returns CDR1 KGHSH and CDR2 LQKENI. Trimming cost V 2 bases and J 0 bases, with 12 bases left between them. The CDR3, as DNA: TGTGCCAGCTCACCAATGGGTCAGACTAGCACAGATACGCAGTATTTT. It encodes CASSPMGQTSTDTQYF.

The CDR3 loop is CASSRDRPTNTGELFF. The CDR3 nucleotides read TGTGCCAGCAGCAGGGACAGACCTACGAACACCGGGGAGCTGTTTTTT. The chain employs TRBV7-3 and TRBJ2-2; 7 nucleotides line up with TRBD1. There are 16 residues in the CDR3. Trimming took 5 bases from V and 0 from J; bases not matched to a gene: 6. Per the germline V gene, CDR1 is SGHTA and CDR2 is FQGTGA.

V is TRBV27 and J is TRBJ2-7, with 8 bases identical to TRBD2. The CDR3 has 20 residues. V shed 2 bases and J 5 bases; nucleotides not matched to a gene: 23. CDR1 and CDR2 from the germline V gene are MNHEY and SMNVEV (reference sequence). CDR3 protein: CASSLIPKAVAGLWIDEQYV. The CDR3 DNA is TGTGCCAGCAGTTTAATCCCGAAGGCGGTAGCGGGACTTTGGATTGACGAGCAGTACGTC.

This chain joins TRBV6-5 and TRBJ2-7; D is uncertain. Trimming stripped 9 bases from V and 2 bases from J, with 20 bases between. Per germline, CDR1 MNHEY and CDR2 SVGAGI. The CDR3 loop spans 15 amino acids. The CDR3 sequence is CASGEGSHAPYEQYV. The CDR3, as DNA: TGTGCCAGTGGAGAAGGGTCCCACGCCCCCTACGAGCAGTACGTC.

The chain is built from TRBV9 and TRBJ2-3; TRBD2 agrees at 9 bases. Germline V gene lookup returns CDR1 SGDLS and CDR2 YYNGEE. The CDR3 runs to 17 residues. Losses at the gene ends were 0 bases for V and 0 bases for J; bases not matched to a gene: 5. Written as DNA, the CDR3 is TGTGCCAGCAGCGTAGAGGCGGGAGGGCCTAGCACAGATACGCAGTATTTT. Amino acid sequence: CASSVEAGGPSTDTQYF.

V and J are TRBV9 and TRBJ2-7; possibly TRBD2 for D (5 bases). Trimming took 6 bases from V and 4 from J, leaving 23 bases between them. This CDR3 comprises 16 residues. CDR1 SGDLS and CDR2 YYNGEE come from the germline V gene. The CDR3 loop reads CASTPGSGLSIYEQYF. The CDR3, as DNA: TGTGCCAGCACCCCAGGAAGCGGATTATCGATATACGAGCAGTACTTC.